The T cell receptor beta chain under discussion was sequenced for a study of a mutant IDH1 vaccine in newly diagnosed glioma. About the research overall: The therapy given earlier, which was standard therapy, consisted of radiotherapy, temozolomide, or both, and most of the patients received both.

Time point described: week 35, safety follow-up. Topical imiquimod was applied with each vaccine dose, which held 300 ug of mutant IDH1 20-mer peptide. The repertoire was sequenced with immunoSEQ multiplex PCR; TCRdb's copy has only in-frame clones and lacks some. The top ten hold approximately 5.1% of the sample, which has approximately 47,000 clones, 70% to 90% seen once. Study conclusions and caveats: It seemed that pseudoprogression was not linked to changes in the top peripheral T cell clonotypes.

Concerning this clone itself: Its specificity is unknown.

The sequence came from a woman aged 40 to 50 with glioma. The sample was PBMCs, taken from a glioma patient whose treatment included an IDH1 peptide vaccine.

This chain's CDR3 is CASGGRNTEAFF. As DNA, the CDR3 is TGTGCCAGTGGGGGGAGGAACACTGAAGCTTTCTTT. The V gene is TRBV19, the J gene TRBJ1-1, with a weak D call TRBD1 (5 bases). CDR3 length equals 12 residues. Germline V CDR1 and CDR2: LNHDA, SQIVND (reference sequence). Trimming left V 8 bases short and J 1 base short, with 8 bases between. Complete variable domain (other parts from reference TRBV19 and TRBJ1-1): DGGITQSPKYLFRKEGQNVTLSCEQNLNHDAMYWYRQDPGQGLRLIYYSQIVNDFQKGDIAEGYSVSREKKESFPLTVTSAQKNPTAFYLCASGGRNTEAFFGQGTRLTVV.